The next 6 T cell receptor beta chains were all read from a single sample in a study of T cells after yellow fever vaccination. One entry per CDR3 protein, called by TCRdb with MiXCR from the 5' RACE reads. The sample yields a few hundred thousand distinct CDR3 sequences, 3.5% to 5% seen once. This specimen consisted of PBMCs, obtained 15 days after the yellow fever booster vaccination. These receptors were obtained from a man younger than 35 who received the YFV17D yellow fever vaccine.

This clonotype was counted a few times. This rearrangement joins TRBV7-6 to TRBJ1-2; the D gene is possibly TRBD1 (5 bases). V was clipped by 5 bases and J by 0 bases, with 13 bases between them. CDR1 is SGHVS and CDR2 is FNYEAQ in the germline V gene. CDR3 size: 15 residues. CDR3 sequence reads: CASSPGGVANYGYTF. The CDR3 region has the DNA TGTGCCAGCAGCCCCGGGGGGGTAGCTAACTATGGCTACACCTTC.

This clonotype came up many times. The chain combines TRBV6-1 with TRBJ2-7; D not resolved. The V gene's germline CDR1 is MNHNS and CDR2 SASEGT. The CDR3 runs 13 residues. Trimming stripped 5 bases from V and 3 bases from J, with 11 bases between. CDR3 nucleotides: TGTGCCAGCAGTACCCACCGAGGCTACGAGCAGTACTTC. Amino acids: CASSTHRGYEQYF.

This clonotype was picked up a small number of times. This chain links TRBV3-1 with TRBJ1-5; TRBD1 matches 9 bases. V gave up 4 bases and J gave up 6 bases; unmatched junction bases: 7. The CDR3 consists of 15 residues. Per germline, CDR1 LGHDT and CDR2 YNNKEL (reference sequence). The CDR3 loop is CASSPGDRVGQPQHF. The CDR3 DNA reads TGTGCCAGCAGCCCTGGGGACAGGGTAGGTCAGCCCCAGCATTTT.

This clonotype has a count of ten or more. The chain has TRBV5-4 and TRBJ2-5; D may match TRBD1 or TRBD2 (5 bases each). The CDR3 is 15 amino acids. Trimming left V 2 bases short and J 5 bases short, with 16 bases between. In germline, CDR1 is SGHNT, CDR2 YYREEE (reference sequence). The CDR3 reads CASSLPGLSGETQYF. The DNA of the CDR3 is TGTGCCAGCAGCTTACCCGGACTCTCAGGGGAGACCCAGTACTTC.

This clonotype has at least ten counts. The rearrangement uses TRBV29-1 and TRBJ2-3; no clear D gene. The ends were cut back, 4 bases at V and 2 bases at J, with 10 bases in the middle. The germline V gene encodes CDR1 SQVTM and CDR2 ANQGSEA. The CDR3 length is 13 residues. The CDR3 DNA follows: TGCAGCGTTGTAGGGCAGGACACAGATACGCAGTATTTT. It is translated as CSVVGQDTDTQYF.

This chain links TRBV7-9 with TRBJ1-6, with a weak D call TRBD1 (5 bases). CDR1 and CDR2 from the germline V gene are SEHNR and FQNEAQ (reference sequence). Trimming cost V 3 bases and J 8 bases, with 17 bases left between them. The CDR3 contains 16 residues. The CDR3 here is CASSFAGEATDSPLHF. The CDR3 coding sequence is TGTGCCAGCAGCTTCGCGGGGGAGGCTACGGATTCACCCCTCCACTTT. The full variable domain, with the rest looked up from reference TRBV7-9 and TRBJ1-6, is DTGVSQNPRHKITKRGQNVTFRCDPISEHNRLYWYRQTLGQGPEFLTYFQNEAQLEKSRLLSDRFSAERPKGSFSTLEIQRTEQGDSAMYLCASSFAGEATDSPLHFGNGTRLTVT.